This entry features one T cell receptor beta chain sequence. TCRdb's table, derived via immunoSEQ multiplex PCR, lists solely in-frame clones and lacks some. The sample includes hundreds of thousands of clones, around 89% of them seen just once. These data come from a study of blood T cell repertoires in COVID-19. Study context: Samples came from the United States, Italy and Spain, spanning acute and convalescent COVID-19.

Participants came from roughly 25 US areas, aged about 18 to 100 years. Material for sequencing was PBMCs or T cells enriched from blood (not recorded which). This receptor was taken from a woman aged 18-29 years who had recovered from COVID-19.

The CDR3 sequence: CASSQPAENEQFF. For the CDR3, the DNA is TGTGCCAGCAGCCAACCAGCGGAGAATGAGCAGTTCTTC. The chain is built from TRBV3-1 (or the pseudogene TRBV3-2) and TRBJ2-1, with a weak D call TRBD2 (5 bases). The V gene lost 2 bases and the J gene lost 7 bases, with 9 bases spanning the gap. Looked up from germline, CDR1 is LGHDT and CDR2 is YNNKEL (reference sequence). The CDR3 has 13 residues.